These T cell receptor beta chains were read from a single sample in a study of blood T cells in healthy people across ages. TCRdb called the 5' RACE reads again in MiXCR, with one record for every CDR3 protein. The top ten hold approximately 2% of the sample, which has about 1.8 million distinct CDR3 sequences, about 50% seen once. The source material was blood. All receptors derive from a woman aged 40 to 55 in good health. Each CDR3 is given with its conserved first and last residue. D genes are given only for firm matches. Clone size is shown for a subset of rows, as once, few, many or a class of expanded clone.

>NA|NA|TRBV2|TRBJ2-7
TGTGCCAGCAGTGAAGCGCGATCCGGCGAGCAGTACTTC
CASSEARSGEQYF
>NA|TRBD1|TRBV20-1|TRBJ2-1
TGCAGTGCTCTTCCCGGGACAGGGTTAGGCAATGAGCAGTTCTTC
CSALPGTGLGNEQFF
>few|TRBD1|TRBV4-1|TRBJ2-5
TGCGCCAGCAGCCAACCCCGGGACAGACAAGAGACCCAGTACTTC
CASSQPRDRQETQYF
>NA|NA|TRBV28|TRBJ1-2
TGTGCCAGCAGTTTTTCTCTAACTGACGGATCTAACTATGGCTACACCTTC
CASSFSLTDGSNYGYTF
>NA|TRBD1|TRBV28|TRBJ2-7
TGTACCAGCAGCTCCACTAACAGGGGTTCGTACAATGAGCAGTACTTC
CTSSSTNRGSYNEQYF
>few|NA|TRBV12-3/TRBV12-4|TRBJ2-5
TGTGCCAGCAGCCCACAGGTCGGAGAGACCCAGTACTTC
CASSPQVGETQYF
>NA|NA|TRBV12-3/TRBV12-4|TRBJ2-5
TGTGCCAGCAGCACCCGGACGGGGGAGCAGTACTTC
CASSTRTGEQYF
>NA|NA|TRBV20-1|TRBJ1-2
TGCAGTGCTAGAGGAGGAACAACTAACTATGGCTACACCTTC
CSARGGTTNYGYTF
>NA|TRBD1|TRBV27|TRBJ1-2
TGTGCCAGCAGCCGTCAGGGGGGCCGCGGGGGCTACACCTTC
CASSRQGGRGGYTF
>NA|NA|TRBV12-3/TRBV12-4|TRBJ1-5
TGTGCCAGCAGTCCCCGCAGCGGGGGCGACAATCAGCCCCAGCATTTT
CASSPRSGGDNQPQHF
>few|NA|TRBV27|TRBJ2-5
TGTGCCAGCAGTCCCGGCAGGGACGGGGAGCAGTACTTC
CASSPGRDGEQYF